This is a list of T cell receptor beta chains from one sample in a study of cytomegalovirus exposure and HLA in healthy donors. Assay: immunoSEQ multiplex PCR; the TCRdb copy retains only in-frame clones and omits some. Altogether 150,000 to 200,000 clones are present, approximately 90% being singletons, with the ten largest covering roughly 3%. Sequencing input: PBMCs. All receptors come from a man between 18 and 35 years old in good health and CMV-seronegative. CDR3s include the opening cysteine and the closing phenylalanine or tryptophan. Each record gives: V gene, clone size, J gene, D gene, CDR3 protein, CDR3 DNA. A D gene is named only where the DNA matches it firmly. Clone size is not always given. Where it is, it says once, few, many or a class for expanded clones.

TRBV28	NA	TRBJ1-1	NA	CASNGRYRGNTEAFF	TGTGCCAGCAACGGAAGATATCGGGGGAACACTGAAGCTTTCTTT
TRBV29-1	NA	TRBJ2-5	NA	CSVGGARETQYF	TGCAGCGTTGGTGGAGCGCGGGAGACCCAGTACTTC
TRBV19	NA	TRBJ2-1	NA	CASSDSGASYNEQFF	TGTGCCAGTAGCGATAGTGGAGCCTCCTACAATGAGCAGTTCTTC
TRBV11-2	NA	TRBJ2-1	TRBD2	CASSPTGGAPYNEQFF	TGTGCCAGCAGCCCTACGGGGGGGGCCCCATACAATGAGCAGTTCTTC
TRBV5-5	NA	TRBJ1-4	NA	CASSLDPDRNEKLFF	TGTGCCAGCAGCTTGGATCCGGACAGAAATGAAAAACTGTTTTTT
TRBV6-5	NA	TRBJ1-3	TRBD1	CASSRQGSGNTIYF	TGTGCCAGCAGTAGACAGGGAAGCGGAAACACCATATATTTT
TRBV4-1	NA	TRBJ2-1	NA	CASSQDTRWEQFF	TGCGCCAGCAGCCAAGATACGAGGTGGGAGCAGTTCTTC
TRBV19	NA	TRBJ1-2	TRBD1	CASSIGQGQTNYGYTF	TGTGCCAGTAGTATCGGACAGGGACAGACTAACTATGGCTACACCTTC
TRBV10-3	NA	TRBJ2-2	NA	CAISESSGELFF	TGTGCCATCAGTGAGTCCTCCGGGGAGCTGTTTTTT
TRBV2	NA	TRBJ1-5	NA	CASSPGGAYPQPQHF	TGTGCCAGCAGTCCCGGAGGGGCTTACCCTCAGCCCCAGCATTTT
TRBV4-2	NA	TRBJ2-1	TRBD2	CASSQERGGRRNEQFF	TGTGCCAGCAGCCAAGAAAGGGGCGGGAGAAGGAATGAGCAGTTCTTC
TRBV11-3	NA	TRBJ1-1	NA	CASSLETDTEAFF	TGTGCCAGCAGCTTAGAGACAGACACTGAAGCTTTCTTT
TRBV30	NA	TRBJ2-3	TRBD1	CAWTDRGRFTDTQYF	TGTGCCTGGACTGACAGGGGTCGCTTCACAGATACGCAGTATTTT
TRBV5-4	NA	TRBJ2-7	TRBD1	CASSLLRDRAYEQYF	TGTGCCAGCAGCTTGCTCCGGGACAGGGCCTACGAGCAGTACTTC
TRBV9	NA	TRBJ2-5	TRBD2	CASSVSSRGLAEETQYF	TGTGCCAGCAGCGTAAGTTCGAGGGGACTAGCGGAAGAGACCCAGTACTTC
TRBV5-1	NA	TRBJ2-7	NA	CASSLAVGVYEQYF	TGCGCCAGCAGCTTGGCCGTCGGAGTCTACGAGCAGTACTTC
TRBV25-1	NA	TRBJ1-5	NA	CASSDHRYSNQPQHF	TGTGCCAGCAGTGACCACAGGTATAGCAATCAGCCCCAGCATTTT
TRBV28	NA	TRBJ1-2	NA	CASSSVQGLHYGYTF	TGTGCCAGCAGTTCGGTGCAGGGGCTTCACTATGGCTACACCTTC
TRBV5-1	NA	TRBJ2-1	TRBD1	CASSLLRDRVGNEQFF	TGCGCCAGCAGCTTGCTCCGGGACAGGGTGGGCAATGAGCAGTTCTTC
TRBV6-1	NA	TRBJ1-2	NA	CASSVGRDYGYTF	TGTGCCAGCAGTGTGGGCAGGGACTATGGCTACACCTTC
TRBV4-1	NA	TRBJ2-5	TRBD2	CASSQLNMGLAVRETQYF	TGCGCCAGCAGCCAACTTAACATGGGACTAGCGGTCCGGGAGACCCAGTACTTC
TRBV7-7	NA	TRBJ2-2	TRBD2	CASSPHLAGAGTGELFF	TGTGCTAGCAGCCCACACCTAGCGGGGGCGGGCACCGGGGAGCTGTTTTTT
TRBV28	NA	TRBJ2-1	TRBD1	CASSSSTGPTNYNEQFF	TGTGCCAGCAGTTCCTCGACAGGGCCTACGAATTACAATGAGCAGTTCTTC
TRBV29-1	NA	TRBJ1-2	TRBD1	CSAKTGFYGYTF	TGCAGCGCAAAGACAGGGTTCTATGGCTACACCTTC
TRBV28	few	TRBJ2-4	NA	CASSLPEDGAKNIQYF	TGTGCCAGCAGTCTCCCGGAGGATGGAGCCAAAAACATTCAGTACTTC
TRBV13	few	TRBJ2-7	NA	CASSSNGWHADYEQYF	TGTGCCAGCAGCTCCAACGGTTGGCATGCGGACTACGAGCAGTACTTC
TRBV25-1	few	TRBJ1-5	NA	CASSDGYNQPQHF	TGTGCCAGCAGTGACGGTTACAATCAGCCCCAGCATTTT
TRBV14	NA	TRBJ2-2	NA	CASSQDNRANTGELFF	TGTGCCAGCAGCCAAGATAACAGGGCGAACACCGGGGAGCTGTTTTTT
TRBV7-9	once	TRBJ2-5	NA	CASSSGGWQQETQYF	TGTGCCAGCAGCTCCGGGGGTTGGCAGCAAGAGACCCAGTACTTC
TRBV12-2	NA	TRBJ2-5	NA	CASRLDGGQGQETQYF	TGTGCAAGTCGCTTAGACGGGGGACAGGGCCAGGAGACCCAGTACTTC
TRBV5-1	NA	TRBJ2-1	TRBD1	CASTYRGRYNEQFF	TGCGCCAGCACCTACAGGGGGAGGTACAATGAGCAGTTCTTC
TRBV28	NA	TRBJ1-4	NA	CASSLSDFNEKLFF	TGTGCCAGCAGTTTGTCAGACTTTAATGAAAAACTGTTTTTT
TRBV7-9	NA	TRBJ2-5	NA	CASSLVPIGVVTQYF	TGTGCCAGCAGCTTAGTGCCCATAGGGGTGGTGACCCAGTACTTC
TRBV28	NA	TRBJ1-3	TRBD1	CASSWRDSNSGNTIYF	TGTGCCAGCAGTTGGAGGGACAGTAACTCTGGAAACACCATATATTTT
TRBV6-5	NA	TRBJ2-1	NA	CASSTGNEQFF	TGTGCCAGCTCTACAGGGAATGAGCAGTTCTTC
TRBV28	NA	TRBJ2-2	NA	CASSSGFAQGMAGELFF	TGTGCCAGCAGTTCCGGGTTTGCCCAGGGTATGGCCGGGGAGCTGTTTTTT
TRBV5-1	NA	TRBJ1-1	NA	CASSHPDNWWTEAFF	TGCGCCAGCAGCCACCCGGACAATTGGTGGACTGAAGCTTTCTTT
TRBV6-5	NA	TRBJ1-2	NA	CASSYGTSYGYTF	TGTGCCAGCAGTTACGGGACTTCCTATGGCTACACCTTC
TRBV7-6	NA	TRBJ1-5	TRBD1	CASSDRGDQPQHF	TGTGCCAGCAGCGACAGGGGGGATCAGCCCCAGCATTTT
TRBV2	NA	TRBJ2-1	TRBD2	CASDSGGGNNEQFF	TGTGCCAGCGACAGCGGGGGGGGTAACAATGAGCAGTTCTTC
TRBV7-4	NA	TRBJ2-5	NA	CASSSLDSTQETQYF	TGTGCCAGCAGCTCCCTTGACAGTACACAAGAGACCCAGTACTTC
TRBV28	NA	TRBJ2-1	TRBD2	CASNSGRTYNEQFF	TGTGCCAGCAATAGCGGGAGGACCTACAATGAGCAGTTCTTC
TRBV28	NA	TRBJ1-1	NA	CASSTLRLGGDTEAFF	TGTGCCAGCAGTACGCTCAGGTTGGGGGGGGACACTGAAGCTTTCTTT
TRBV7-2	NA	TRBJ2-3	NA	CASSLAAYADTQYF	TGTGCCAGCAGCTTAGCAGCGTACGCAGATACGCAGTATTTT
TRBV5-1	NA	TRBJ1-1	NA	CASSLDTLNTEAFF	TGCGCCAGCAGCTTGGACACACTGAACACTGAAGCTTTCTTT
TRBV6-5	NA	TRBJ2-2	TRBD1	CASAQKTGPSGELFF	TGTGCCAGCGCTCAGAAGACAGGGCCGTCGGGGGAGCTGTTTTTT
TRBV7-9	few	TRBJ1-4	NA	CASSLGFQEKLFF	TGTGCCAGCAGCTTAGGGTTTCAGGAAAAACTGTTTTTT
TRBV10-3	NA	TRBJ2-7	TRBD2	CAISDSEGLARGEQYF	TGTGCCATCAGTGATTCCGAGGGACTAGCAAGGGGTGAGCAGTACTTC
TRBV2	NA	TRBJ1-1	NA	CASSVNTEAFF	TGTGCCAGCAGCGTGAACACTGAAGCTTTCTTT
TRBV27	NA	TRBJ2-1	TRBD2	CASSFAVAGEQFF	TGTGCCAGCAGTTTCGCGGTAGCGGGGGAGCAGTTCTTC
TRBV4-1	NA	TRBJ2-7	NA	CASSLLAEAAEQYF	TGCGCCAGCAGCCTTTTAGCGGAGGCAGCCGAGCAGTACTTC
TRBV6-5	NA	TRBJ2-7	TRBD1	CASGPGQGSYEQYF	TGTGCCAGCGGGCCGGGACAGGGGTCCTACGAGCAGTACTTC
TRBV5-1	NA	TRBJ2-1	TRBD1	CASSHRDSSYNEQFF	TGCGCCAGCAGTCACCGGGACAGCTCCTACAATGAGCAGTTCTTC
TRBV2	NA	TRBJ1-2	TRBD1	CASSEASTGVNGYTF	TGTGCCAGCAGTGAAGCTTCAACAGGGGTAAATGGCTACACCTTC
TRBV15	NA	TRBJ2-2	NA	CATSRVDRNTGELFF	TGTGCCACCAGCAGAGTCGACAGGAACACCGGGGAGCTGTTTTTT
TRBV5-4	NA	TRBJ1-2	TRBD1	CASRSGQGGSRDF	TGTGCCAGCAGGTCCGGACAGGGAGGATCACGCGACTTC
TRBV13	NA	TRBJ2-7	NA	CASSTLTRSYEQYF	TGTGCCAGCAGCACCCTTACTAGGTCCTACGAGCAGTACTTC
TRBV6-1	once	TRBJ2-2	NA	CASTPSRGTGELFF	TGTGCCAGCACCCCTAGCAGGGGCACCGGGGAGCTGTTTTTT
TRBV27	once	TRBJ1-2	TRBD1	CASSPSGQGPNYGYTF	TGTGCCAGCAGTCCCTCCGGACAGGGTCCCAACTATGGCTACACCTTC
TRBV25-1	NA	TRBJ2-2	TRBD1	CASSEEDRGLGTGELFF	TGTGCCAGCAGTGAAGAGGACAGGGGATTGGGCACCGGGGAGCTGTTTTTT